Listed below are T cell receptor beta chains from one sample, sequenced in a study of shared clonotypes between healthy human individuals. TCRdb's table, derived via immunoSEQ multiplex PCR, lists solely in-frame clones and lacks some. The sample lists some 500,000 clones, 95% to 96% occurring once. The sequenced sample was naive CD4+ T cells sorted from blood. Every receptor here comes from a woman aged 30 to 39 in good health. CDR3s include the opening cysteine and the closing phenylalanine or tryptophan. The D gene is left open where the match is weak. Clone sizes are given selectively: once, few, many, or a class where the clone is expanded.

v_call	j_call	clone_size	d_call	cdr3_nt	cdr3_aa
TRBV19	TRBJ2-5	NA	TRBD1	TGTGCCACCAGGGGGTACCAAGAGACCCAGTACTTC	CATRGYQETQYF
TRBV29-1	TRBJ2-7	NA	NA	TGCAGCGTTGAGGATAGGGACTCCTACGAGCAGTACTTC	CSVEDRDSYEQYF
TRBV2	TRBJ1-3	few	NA	TGTGCCAGCAGATTGGACAGCAGCTCTGGAAACACCATATATTTT	CASRLDSSSGNTIYF
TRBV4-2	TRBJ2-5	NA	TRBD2	TGTGCCAGCAGCCCCCGGGGGGGCGCAGGAGAGACCCAGTACTTC	CASSPRGGAGETQYF
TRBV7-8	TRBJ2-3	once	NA	TGTGCCAGCAGCTTAACACATGGCGATACGCAGTATTTT	CASSLTHGDTQYF
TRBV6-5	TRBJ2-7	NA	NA	TGTGCCAGCAGTTACTCGGGGTGGGCGGAGGGCTACGAGCAGTACTTC	CASSYSGWAEGYEQYF
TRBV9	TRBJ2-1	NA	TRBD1	TGTGCCAACTCAGGGGGCGCTTACTACAATGAGCAGTTCTTC	CANSGGAYYNEQFF
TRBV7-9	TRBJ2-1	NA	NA	TGTGCCAGCAGCTTAGTGGCAGGGCACTCCTACAATGAGCAGTTCTTC	CASSLVAGHSYNEQFF
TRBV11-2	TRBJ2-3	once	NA	TGTGCCAGCAGCCGAGGACAAGATACGCAGTATTTT	CASSRGQDTQYF
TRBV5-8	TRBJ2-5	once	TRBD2	TGTGCCAGCAGCTTGCGCACTAGCGGTCTGGGGGCCCAGTACTTC	CASSLRTSGLGAQYF
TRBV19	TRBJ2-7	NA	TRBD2	TGTGCCAGTAGTATCACTAGCGGGAGTTTCGAGCAGTACTTC	CASSITSGSFEQYF
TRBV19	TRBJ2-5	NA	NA	TGTGCCACGGCTGGGTCCTTACAAGAGACCCAGTACTTC	CATAGSLQETQYF
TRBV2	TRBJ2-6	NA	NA	TGTGCCAGCGTTGGCCAGCCGGTGACCAACGTCCTGACTTTC	CASVGQPVTNVLTF
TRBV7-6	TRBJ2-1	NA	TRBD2	TGTGCCAGCAGCATGGGACTAGCGGGAGAGGTATCGTATGAGCAGTTCTTC	CASSMGLAGEVSYEQFF
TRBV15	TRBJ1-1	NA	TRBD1	TGTGCCACCAGCAGAGGACAGGGGGCATGGACTGAAGCTTTCTTT	CATSRGQGAWTEAFF